This T cell receptor (beta chain) was sequenced for a study of cytomegalovirus exposure and HLA in healthy donors. This clone was seen a handful of times. The antigen remains undetermined. Broader study findings: Most TCRs appeared rarely, but some public TCRs recurred in many donors. A subsequent analysis found that TCR clusters from the first cohort also tended to co-occur in the 120 or so validation repertoires, with approximately 95% of cluster scores above 0. CMV antigen specificity of a few CMV-associated chains was confirmed in vitro.

Trimming took 3 bases from V and 7 from J; bases not matched to a gene: 13. Looked up from germline, CDR1 is SGHRS and CDR2 is YFSETQ. The length of the CDR3 is 16 residues. Here immunoSEQ multiplex PCR was the method, and the copy in TCRdb shows in-frame clones only, minus some. The top ten hold 3% to 3.5% of the sample, which has about 68,000 clones, 91% seen once. The source is a man between 18 and 35 years old in good health and CMV-seronegative. The chain carries TRBV5-1 and TRBJ1-2; 9 bases match TRBD1. The sequenced material came from PBMCs. The CDR3 reads CASSSQPGQGFSGYTF. The CDR3 bases are TGCGCCAGCAGCTCCCAACCGGGACAGGGATTTAGTGGCTACACCTTC.